The TCR beta chain described here comes from a study of shared clonotypes between healthy human individuals. This clone was counted once. This same CDR3 is encoded by further DNA sequences in the sample. There are 14 residues in the CDR3. The germline gives CDR1 MNHNY, CDR2 SVGAGI (reference sequence). Between the trimmed V and J ends, which lost 0 bases and 4 bases, there was a span of 9 bases. This table comes from immunoSEQ multiplex PCR, and its TCRdb copy is limited to in-frame clones, with some not included. The data hold approximately 2,000,000 clones, with roughly 90% observed a single time. The sample taken for sequencing was naive CD4+ T cells from PBMCs. This sample's subset: CD45RA+ positively selected. This rearrangement joins TRBV6-6 to TRBJ1-2; possible D gene TRBD1, 5 bases. The sequence was obtained from a young man in good health. Some clones in this sample may be carry-over from other donors' samples. The CDR3 loop is CASSYSGQSYGYTF. In DNA form, the CDR3 reads TGTGCCAGCAGTTACTCGGGGCAGTCCTATGGCTACACCTTC.